This T cell receptor (beta chain) was retrieved from a study of cytomegalovirus exposure and HLA in healthy donors. At the level of the study: Earlier findings included 117 million unique TCR beta sequences obtained from about 179 million T cells.

A multiplex PCR was run with 60 Vbeta primers and 13 Jbeta primers. Measured with immunoSEQ multiplex PCR; TCRdb has only the in-frame clones, and not every one. The sample yields about 160,000 clones, under 90% seen once. The V gene end was trimmed by 6 bases and the J gene end by 5 bases; junction bases not matched to a gene: 7. The CDR3 runs to 14 residues. The V gene's germline CDR1 is SGHTA and CDR2 FQGNSA. The receptor was derived from a male donor in good health and CMV-seronegative. The sample was PBMCs. The chain carries TRBV7-2 and TRBJ2-5, with TRBD1 identical over 9 bases. CDR3 protein: CASRPTGGAETQYF. In nucleotides, the CDR3 is TGTGCCAGCAGACCTACAGGGGGCGCTGAGACCCAGTACTTC.